This TCR beta chain is from a study of shared clonotypes between healthy human individuals. Study overall: The donor group consisted of a couple of women and a few men, aged 18 to 49. A donor's plate count was three for CD4 naive and three for CD4 memory; CD8 naive had two and CD8 memory one. Findings of the study overall: Specimens sampled were limited to blood, with tissue repertoires likely differing.

The CDR3 loop spans 16 amino acids. Germline CDR1 is SGDLS and CDR2 is YYNGEE. V gave up 2 bases and J gave up 7 bases, with 18 bases separating them. Sequencing was performed with immunoSEQ multiplex PCR; in TCRdb, only in-frame clones are kept and a portion is missing. The repertoire has around 100,000 clones, around 66% of them found once; the top ten carry around 23%. Comments on this clone: Its target is not known.

The sequencing input was memory CD8+ T cells sorted from blood. As for subset: CD45RO+ cells pooled with CCR7-negative TemRA cells. This chain connects TRBV9 to TRBJ1-4, with a tentative D call TRBD1 (6 bases). The clonotype originates from a woman between 25 and 40 years old in good health. The CDR3 bases are TGTGCCAGCAGCGTCGCGGCCCTGGGGGCAAGTGAAAAACTGTTTTTT. Amino acid sequence: CASSVAALGASEKLFF.